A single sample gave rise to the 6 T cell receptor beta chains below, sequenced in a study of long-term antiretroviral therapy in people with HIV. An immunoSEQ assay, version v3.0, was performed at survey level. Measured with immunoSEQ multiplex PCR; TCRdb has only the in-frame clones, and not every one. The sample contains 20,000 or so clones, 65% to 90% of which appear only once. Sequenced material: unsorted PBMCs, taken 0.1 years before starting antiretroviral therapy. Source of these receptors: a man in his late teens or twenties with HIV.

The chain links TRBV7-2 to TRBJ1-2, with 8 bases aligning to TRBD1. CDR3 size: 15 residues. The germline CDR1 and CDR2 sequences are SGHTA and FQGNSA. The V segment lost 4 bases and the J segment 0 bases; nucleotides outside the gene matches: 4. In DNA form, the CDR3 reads TGTGCCAGCAGCTATTCGGACAGGGCTAACTATGGCTACACCTTC. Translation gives CASSYSDRANYGYTF.

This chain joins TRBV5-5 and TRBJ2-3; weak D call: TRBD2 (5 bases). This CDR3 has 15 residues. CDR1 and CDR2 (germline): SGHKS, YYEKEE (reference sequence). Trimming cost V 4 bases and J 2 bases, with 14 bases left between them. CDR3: CASSVLDGDTDTQYF. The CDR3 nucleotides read TGTGCCAGCAGCGTCTTGGACGGGGACACAGATACGCAGTATTTT.

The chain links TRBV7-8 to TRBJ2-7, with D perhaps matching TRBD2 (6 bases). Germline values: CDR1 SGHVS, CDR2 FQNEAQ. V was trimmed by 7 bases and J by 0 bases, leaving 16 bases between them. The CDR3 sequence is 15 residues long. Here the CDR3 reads CASNTRGAYSYEQYF. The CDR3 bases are TGTGCCAGCAATACCCGCGGGGCATACTCCTACGAGCAGTACTTC.

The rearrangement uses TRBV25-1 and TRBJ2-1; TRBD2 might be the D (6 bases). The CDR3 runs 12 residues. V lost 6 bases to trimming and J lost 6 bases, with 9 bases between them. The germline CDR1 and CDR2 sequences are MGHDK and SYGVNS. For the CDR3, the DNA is TGTGCCAGCAGCCTCGGGGGCAATGAGCAGTTCTTC. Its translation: CASSLGGNEQFF.

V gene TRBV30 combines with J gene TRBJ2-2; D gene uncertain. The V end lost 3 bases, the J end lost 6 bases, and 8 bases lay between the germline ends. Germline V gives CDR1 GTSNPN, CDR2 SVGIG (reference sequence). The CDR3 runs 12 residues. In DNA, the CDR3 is TGTGCCTGGAGACGGGCAGCCGGGGAGCTGTTTTTT. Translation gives CAWRRAAGELFF.

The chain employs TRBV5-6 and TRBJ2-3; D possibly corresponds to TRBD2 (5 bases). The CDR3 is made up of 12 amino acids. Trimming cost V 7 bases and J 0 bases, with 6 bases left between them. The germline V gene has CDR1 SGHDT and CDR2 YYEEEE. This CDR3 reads CASWRSTDTQYF. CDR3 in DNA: TGTGCCAGCTGGAGGAGCACAGATACGCAGTATTTT.